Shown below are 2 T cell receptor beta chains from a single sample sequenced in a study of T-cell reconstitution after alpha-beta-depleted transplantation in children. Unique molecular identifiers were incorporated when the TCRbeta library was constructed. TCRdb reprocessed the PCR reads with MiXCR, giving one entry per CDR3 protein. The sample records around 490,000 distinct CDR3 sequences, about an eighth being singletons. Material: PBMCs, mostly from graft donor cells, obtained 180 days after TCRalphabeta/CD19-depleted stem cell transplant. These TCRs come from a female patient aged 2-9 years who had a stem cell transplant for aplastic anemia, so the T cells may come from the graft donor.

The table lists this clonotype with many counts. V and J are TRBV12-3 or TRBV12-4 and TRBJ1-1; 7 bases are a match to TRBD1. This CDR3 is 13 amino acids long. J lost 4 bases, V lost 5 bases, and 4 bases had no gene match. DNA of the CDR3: TGTGCCAGCAGTCCTACAGGGGTCACTGAAGCTTTCTTT. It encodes CASSPTGVTEAFF.

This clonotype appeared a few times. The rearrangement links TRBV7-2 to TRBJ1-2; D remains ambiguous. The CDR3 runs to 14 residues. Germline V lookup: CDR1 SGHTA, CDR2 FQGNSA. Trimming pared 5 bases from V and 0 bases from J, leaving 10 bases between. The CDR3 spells CASSPGHANYGYTF. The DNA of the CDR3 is TGTGCCAGCAGCCCCGGGCACGCTAACTATGGCTACACCTTC.